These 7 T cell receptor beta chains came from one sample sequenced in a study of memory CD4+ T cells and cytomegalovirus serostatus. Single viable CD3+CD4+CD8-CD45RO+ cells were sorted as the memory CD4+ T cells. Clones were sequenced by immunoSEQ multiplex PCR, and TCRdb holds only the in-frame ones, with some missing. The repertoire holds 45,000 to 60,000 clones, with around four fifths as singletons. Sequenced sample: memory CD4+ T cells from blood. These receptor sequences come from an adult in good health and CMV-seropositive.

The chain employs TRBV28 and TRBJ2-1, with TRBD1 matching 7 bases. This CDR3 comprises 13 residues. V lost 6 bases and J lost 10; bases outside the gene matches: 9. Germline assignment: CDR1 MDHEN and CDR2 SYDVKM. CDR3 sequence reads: CASSLPGGGEQFF. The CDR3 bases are TGTGCCAGCAGCCTCCCAGGGGGTGGCGAGCAGTTCTTC.

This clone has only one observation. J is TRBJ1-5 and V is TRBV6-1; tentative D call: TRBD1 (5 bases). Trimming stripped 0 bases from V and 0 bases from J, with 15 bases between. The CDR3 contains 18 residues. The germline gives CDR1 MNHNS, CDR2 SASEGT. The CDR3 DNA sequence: TGTGCCAGCAGTGAAGCGCTGGGGGGATCGGGTAGCAATCAGCCCCAGCATTTT. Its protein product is CASSEALGGSGSNQPQHF.

The CDR3 sequence is CASSFSRAGTGELFF. CDR3 sequence (DNA): TGTGCCAGCAGCTTCTCCAGGGCAGGGACCGGGGAGCTGTTTTTT. The chain uses TRBV7-6 and TRBJ2-2, with D perhaps matching TRBD1 (5 bases). CDR3 length equals 15 residues. The germline V gene has CDR1 SGHVS and CDR2 FNYEAQ. With 3 bases removed from V and 5 bases from J, the gap between germline ends came to 13 bases.

This chain's CDR3 is CASSPPIGSQEQFF. In DNA form, the CDR3 reads TGCGCCAGCAGCCCCCCGATAGGAAGTCAGGAGCAGTTCTTC. The rearrangement joins TRBV4-1 to TRBJ2-1; D not resolved. The length of the CDR3 is 14 residues. Trimming left V 4 bases short and J 10 bases short, with 17 bases between. The germline V gene has CDR1 MGHRA and CDR2 YSYEKL.

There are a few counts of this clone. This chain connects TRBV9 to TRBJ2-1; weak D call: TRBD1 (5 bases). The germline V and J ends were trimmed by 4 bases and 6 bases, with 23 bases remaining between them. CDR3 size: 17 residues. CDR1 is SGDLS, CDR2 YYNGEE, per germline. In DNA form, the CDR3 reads TGTGCCAGCAGCCTGGTAGGGTCCAGGGTCCAACCCAATGAGCAGTTCTTC. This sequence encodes CASSLVGSRVQPNEQFF.

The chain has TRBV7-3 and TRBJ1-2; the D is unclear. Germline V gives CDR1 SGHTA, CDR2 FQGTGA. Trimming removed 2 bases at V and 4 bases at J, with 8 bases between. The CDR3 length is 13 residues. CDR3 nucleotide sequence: TGTGCCAGCAGCTTATCCGTGAGCTATGGCTACACCTTC. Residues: CASSLSVSYGYTF.

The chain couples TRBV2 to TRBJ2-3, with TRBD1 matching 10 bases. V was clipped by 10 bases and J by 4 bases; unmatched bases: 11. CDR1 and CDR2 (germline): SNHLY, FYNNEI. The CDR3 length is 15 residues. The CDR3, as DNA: TGTGCCACCCAGCTCGGGACAGGGGCCGCAGATACGCAGTATTTT. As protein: CATQLGTGAADTQYF.